The 18 T cell receptor beta chains below come from one sample, sequenced in a study of cytomegalovirus exposure and HLA in healthy donors. The repertoire was sequenced with immunoSEQ multiplex PCR; TCRdb's copy has only in-frame clones and lacks some. The sample lists 250,000 to 400,000 clones; roughly 87% were seen once. Source material: PBMCs. The receptors were gathered from a man aged 25 to 40 in good health and CMV-seronegative.

In regard to this clone: Other DNA sequences in this sample translate to the same CDR3. The chain links TRBV18 to TRBJ1-1; D is perhaps TRBD1 (6 bases). Germline-derived CDR1 and CDR2 are KGHSH and LQKENI. CDR3 length: 13 residues. Trimming removed 2 bases at V and 5 bases at J, with 9 bases between. The chain's CDR3 is CASSPLQGTEAFF. DNA for the CDR3: TGTGCCAGCTCACCATTACAGGGTACTGAAGCTTTCTTT. Full variable domain (outside the CDR3, taken from reference TRBV18 and TRBJ1-1): NAGVMQNPRHLVRRRGQEARLRCSPMKGHSHVYWYRQLPEEGLKFMVYLQKENIIDESGMPKERFSAEFPKEGPSILRIQQVVRGDSAAYFCASSPLQGTEAFFGQGTRLTVV.

The V gene is TRBV6-6, the J gene TRBJ1-6; no definite D call. CDR1 MNHNY and CDR2 SVGAGI come from the germline V gene (reference sequence). This CDR3 region has 13 residues. Trimming pared 7 bases from V and 0 bases from J, leaving 4 bases between. The CDR3 DNA sequence: TGTGCCAGCATAGACTCCTATAATTCACCCCTCCACTTT. It is translated as CASIDSYNSPLHF.

CDR3 amino acids: CATRGLSTDTQYF. CDR3 in DNA: TGTGCCACACGGGGGTTGAGCACAGATACGCAGTATTTT. The rearrangement uses TRBV19 and TRBJ2-3; D possibly corresponds to TRBD2 (6 bases). Trimming stripped 10 bases from V and 0 bases from J, with 11 bases between. The CDR3 consists of 13 residues. The germline V gene has CDR1 LNHDA and CDR2 SQIVND (reference sequence).

This clone was detected a few times. The rearrangement links TRBV9 to TRBJ2-7, with TRBD1 identical over 7 bases. The CDR3 is 12 residues long. Germline CDR1 is SGDLS and CDR2 is YYNGEE. Unmatched junction bases numbered 4, after V lost 3 bases and J lost 7 bases. This CDR3 is CASSAGTAEQYF. CDR3 in DNA: TGTGCCAGCAGCGCAGGGACAGCGGAGCAGTACTTC.

This sequence joins TRBV7-6 and TRBJ1-2; D is unclear. The CDR3 spans 14 residues. V was trimmed by 5 bases and J by 3 bases, leaving 13 bases between them. Germline CDR1 reads SGHVS; CDR2 reads FNYEAQ. The CDR3 here is CASSIEEIYYGYTF. For the CDR3, the DNA is TGTGCCAGCAGCATAGAGGAGATTTACTATGGCTACACCTTC.

The V gene is TRBV5-6, the J gene TRBJ2-5, with TRBD1 identical over 7 bases. Germline assignment: CDR1 SGHDT and CDR2 YYEEEE. This CDR3 has 15 residues. V trimming: 4 bases; J trimming: 5 bases; junction bases outside the gene matches: 11. CDR3 in DNA: TGTGCCAGCAGCCTTATTGTTAGGGGGCAGGAGACCCAGTACTTC. Translation gives CASSLIVRGQETQYF. The full variable domain, rest sourced from reference TRBV5-6 and TRBJ2-5, is DAGVTQSPTHLIKTRGQQVTLRCSPKSGHDTVSWYQQALGQGPQFIFQYYEEEERQRGNFPDRFSGHQFPNYSSELNVNALLLGDSALYLCASSLIVRGQETQYFGPGTRLLVL.

The chain recombines TRBV27 with TRBJ2-3, with TRBD2 identical over 7 bases. Germline V lookup: CDR1 MNHEY, CDR2 SMNVEV (reference sequence). The trim removed 2 bases at V and 1 base at J, leaving 6 bases unmatched. CDR3 length equals 16 residues. The CDR3 sequence: CASSLGLVGGTDTQYF. CDR3 DNA: TGTGCCAGCAGTTTAGGACTAGTGGGGGGCACAGATACGCAGTATTTT.

The V and J genes are TRBV15 and TRBJ1-5, with 8 bases matching TRBD1. Germline CDR1 and CDR2: LNHNV and YYDKDF (reference sequence). Trimming cost V 3 bases and J 1 base; bases outside gene matches: 2. The CDR3 extends over 15 amino acids. The CDR3 loop reads CATSRDRVSNQPQHF. The CDR3 DNA follows: TGTGCCACCAGCAGGGACAGGGTCAGCAATCAGCCCCAGCATTTT.

The CDR3 DNA reads TGTGCCAGCAGCGCGGGACTAGCGGGGCCTCTTGGCTCCTACGAGCAGTACTTC. This sequence encodes CASSAGLAGPLGSYEQYF. This chain links TRBV7-8 with TRBJ2-7, with 13 bases aligning to TRBD2. Germline lookup yields CDR1 SGHVS and CDR2 FQNEAQ. The junction had 10 bases not matched to a gene; V was cut back by 5 bases and J by 0 bases. This CDR3 region has 18 residues.

The chain carries TRBV10-2 and TRBJ1-6; D is ambiguous. The CDR3 runs to 16 residues. The germline V and J ends were trimmed by 2 bases and 0 bases, with 8 bases remaining between them. CDR1 is WSHSY and CDR2 is SAAADI in the germline V gene. This CDR3 reads CASSEIPSSYNSPLHF. The CDR3 DNA sequence: TGCGCCAGCAGTGAGATACCTAGCTCCTATAATTCACCCCTCCACTTT.

The V and J genes are TRBV7-8 and TRBJ2-3, with D unresolved. Germline assignment: CDR1 SGHVS and CDR2 FQNEAQ. CDR3 length equals 15 residues. V was pared by 1 base and J by 1 base, with 9 bases between. Written as DNA, the CDR3 is TGTGCCAGCAGCTTAGATTTTTCGGGCACAGATACGCAGTATTTT. Translating it yields CASSLDFSGTDTQYF.

The chain recombines TRBV19 with TRBJ2-7, with a weak D call TRBD1 (6 bases). CDR1 is LNHDA and CDR2 is SQIVND in the germline V gene (reference sequence). This CDR3 spans 14 amino acids. Trimming cost V 9 bases and J 4 bases, with 19 bases left between them. CDR3 region: CASTGTKEKYEQYF. The CDR3 region has the DNA TGTGCCAGCACGGGGACAAAGGAAAAGTACGAGCAGTACTTC. The full variable domain, rest sourced from reference TRBV19 and TRBJ2-7, is DGGITQSPKYLFRKEGQNVTLSCEQNLNHDAMYWYRQDPGQGLRLIYYSQIVNDFQKGDIAEGYSVSREKKESFPLTVTSAQKNPTAFYLCASTGTKEKYEQYFGPGTRLTVT.

The V call is TRBV9, the J call TRBJ1-3, with unresolved D. With 4 bases removed from V and 0 bases from J, the gap between germline ends came to 17 bases. This CDR3 is 17 amino acids long. Germline V gene data show CDR1 as SGDLS and CDR2 as YYNGEE. The CDR3 region is CASSPRQRIDSGNTIYF. For the CDR3, the DNA is TGTGCCAGCAGCCCTCGCCAGCGAATTGACTCTGGAAACACCATATATTTT.

The J gene is TRBJ2-1, the V gene TRBV27; D ambiguous. CDR3 length: 13 amino acids. The germline V gene encodes CDR1 MNHEY and CDR2 SMNVEV (reference sequence). Between the trimmed V and J ends, which lost 6 bases and 6 bases, there was a span of 12 bases. The CDR3 DNA follows: TGTGCCAGCAGCTCACTCCCCGTCAATGAGCAGTTCTTC. Its translation: CASSSLPVNEQFF.

The V call is TRBV7-2, the J call TRBJ2-7; a possible D gene is TRBD1 (6 bases). This CDR3 has 14 residues. Between the trimmed V and J ends, which lost 3 bases and 1 base, there was a span of 10 bases. The germline CDR1 and CDR2 sequences are SGHTA and FQGNSA. The CDR3 sequence: CASSFSTGSYEQYF. The CDR3 bases are TGTGCCAGCAGCTTCTCGACAGGATCCTACGAGCAGTACTTC.

The rearrangement links TRBV4-2 to TRBJ1-1; a weak D match, TRBD1 (5 bases). Germline CDR1 reads LGHNA; CDR2 reads YNFKEQ. CDR3 length: 16 residues. Trimming shortened V by 4 bases and J by 3 bases, and 18 bases separated the two germline ends. The CDR3 region is CASSPFTGGLDTEAFF. In nucleotides, the CDR3 is TGTGCCAGCAGCCCATTCACGGGGGGATTGGACACTGAAGCTTTCTTT.

The chain recombines TRBV4-1 with TRBJ2-7; TRBD2 is a possible D gene (7 bases). Germline V gene data show CDR1 as MGHRA and CDR2 as YSYEKL. Trimming removed 1 base at V and 5 bases at J, with 9 bases between. This CDR3 region has 13 residues. The CDR3 DNA follows: TGCGCCAGCAGCCAAGGGGAGGGGGACGAGCAGTACTTC. Translated: CASSQGEGDEQYF.

V and J are TRBV5-6 and TRBJ1-5; possible D gene TRBD1, 6 bases. The CDR3 loop spans 17 amino acids. V shed 0 bases and J shed 2 bases, with 15 bases lying between them. Per germline, CDR1 SGHDT and CDR2 YYEEEE. In DNA, the CDR3 is TGTGCCAGCAGCTTGGCCGGGACACGTCACGGCAATCAGCCCCAGCATTTT. It translates to CASSLAGTRHGNQPQHF.